This passage covers 3 T cell receptor beta chains from one sample sequenced in a study of response to subunit inactivated influenza vaccine. In TCRdb, the RT-PCR reads were re-called with MiXCR into one record per CDR3 protein. This sample has 450,000 to 700,000 distinct CDR3 sequences; 11% to 15% occur once, and the top ten carry 11%. Sample: PBMCs from blood, taken roughly 12 days after vaccination. The origin of the receptors is a man aged 50 or older who received an inactivated influenza vaccine.

This clonotype was seen at least ten times. V is TRBV12-3 or TRBV12-4 and J is TRBJ1-5; no reliable D call. The length of the CDR3 is 13 residues. V was pared by 4 bases and J by 1 base, with 5 bases between. The CDR3 DNA sequence: TGTGCCAGCAGTTGGAGGAGCAATCAGCCCCAGCATTTT. Translating gives CASSWRSNQPQHF.

This clonotype turned up a few times. This CDR3 reads CASSLELTGNIYEQYF. Written as DNA, the CDR3 is TGCGCCAGCAGCTTGGAACTGACAGGGAACATCTACGAGCAGTACTTC. This chain uses TRBV5-1 with TRBJ2-7; TRBD1 agrees at 7 bases. The CDR3 loop spans 16 amino acids. V dropped 0 bases and J dropped 3; count of bases not matched to a gene: 9. The V gene's germline CDR1 is SGHRS and CDR2 YFSETQ.

The gene calls are TRBV6-5 and TRBJ2-7, with TRBD2 identical over 7 bases. The CDR3 has 17 amino acids. The V gene's germline CDR1 is MNHEY and CDR2 SVGAGI. Trimming removed 6 bases from V and 3 bases from J; junction bases left unmatched: 17. The CDR3 nucleotides read TGTGCCAGCAGCTATTCGAAACCGGGGGGATTCATCTACGAGCAGTACTTC. Protein: CASSYSKPGGFIYEQYF.